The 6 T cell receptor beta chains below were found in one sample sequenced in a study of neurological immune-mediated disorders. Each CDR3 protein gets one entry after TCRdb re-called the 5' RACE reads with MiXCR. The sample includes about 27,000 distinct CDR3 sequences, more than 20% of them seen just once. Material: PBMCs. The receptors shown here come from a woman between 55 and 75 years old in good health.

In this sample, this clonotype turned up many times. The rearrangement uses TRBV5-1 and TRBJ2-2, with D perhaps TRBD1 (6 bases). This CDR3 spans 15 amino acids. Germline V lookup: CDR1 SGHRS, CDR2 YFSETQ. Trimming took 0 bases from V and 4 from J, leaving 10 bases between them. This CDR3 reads CASSLAGQSTGELFF. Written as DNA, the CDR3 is TGCGCCAGCAGCTTGGCGGGACAAAGCACCGGGGAGCTGTTTTTT.

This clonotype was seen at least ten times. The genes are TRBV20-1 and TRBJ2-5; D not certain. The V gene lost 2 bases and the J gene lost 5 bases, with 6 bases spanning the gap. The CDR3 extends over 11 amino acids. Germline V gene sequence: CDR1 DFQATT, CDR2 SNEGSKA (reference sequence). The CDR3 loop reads CSARLGETQYF. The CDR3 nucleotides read TGCAGTGCTAGATTAGGGGAGACCCAGTACTTC.

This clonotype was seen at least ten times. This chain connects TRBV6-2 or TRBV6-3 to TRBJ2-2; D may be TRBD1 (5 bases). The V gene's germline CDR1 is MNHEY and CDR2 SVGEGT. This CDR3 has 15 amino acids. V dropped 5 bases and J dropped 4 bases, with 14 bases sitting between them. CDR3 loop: CASSLLKTVTGELFF. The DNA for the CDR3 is TGTGCCAGCAGTCTCCTGAAGACAGTCACCGGGGAGCTGTTTTTT.

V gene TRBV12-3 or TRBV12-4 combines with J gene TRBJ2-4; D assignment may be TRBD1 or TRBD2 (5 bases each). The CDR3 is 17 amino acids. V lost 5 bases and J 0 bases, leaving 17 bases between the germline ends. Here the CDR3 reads CASSKSSGPLAKNIQYF. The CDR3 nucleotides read TGTGCCAGCAGTAAAAGCTCGGGACCGCTAGCCAAAAACATTCAGTACTTC.

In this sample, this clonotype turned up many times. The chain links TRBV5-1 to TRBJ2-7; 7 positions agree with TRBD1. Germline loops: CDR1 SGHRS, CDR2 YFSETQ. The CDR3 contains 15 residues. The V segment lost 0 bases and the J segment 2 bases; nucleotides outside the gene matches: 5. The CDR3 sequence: CASSLVAGGTYEQYF. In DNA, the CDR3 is TGCGCCAGCAGCTTGGTGGCAGGGGGAACCTACGAGCAGTACTTC.

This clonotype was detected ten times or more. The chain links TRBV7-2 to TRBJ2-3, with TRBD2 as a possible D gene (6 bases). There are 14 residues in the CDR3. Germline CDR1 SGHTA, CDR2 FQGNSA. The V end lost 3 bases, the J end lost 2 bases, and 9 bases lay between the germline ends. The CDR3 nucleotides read TGTGCCAGCAGCTTGACTAGAAACACAGATACGCAGTATTTT. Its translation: CASSLTRNTDTQYF.